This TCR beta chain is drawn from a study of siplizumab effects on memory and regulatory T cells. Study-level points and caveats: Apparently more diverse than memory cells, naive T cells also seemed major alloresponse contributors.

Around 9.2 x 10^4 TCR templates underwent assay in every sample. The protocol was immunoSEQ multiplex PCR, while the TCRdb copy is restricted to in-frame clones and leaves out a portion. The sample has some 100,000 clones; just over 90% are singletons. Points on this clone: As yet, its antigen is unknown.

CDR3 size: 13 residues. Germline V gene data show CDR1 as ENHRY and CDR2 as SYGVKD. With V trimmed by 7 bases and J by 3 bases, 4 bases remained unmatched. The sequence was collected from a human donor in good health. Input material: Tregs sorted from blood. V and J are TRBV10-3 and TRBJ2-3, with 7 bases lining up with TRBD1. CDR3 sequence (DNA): TGTGCCATCACCGGACAGGTGACAGATACGCAGTATTTT. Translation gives CAITGQVTDTQYF.